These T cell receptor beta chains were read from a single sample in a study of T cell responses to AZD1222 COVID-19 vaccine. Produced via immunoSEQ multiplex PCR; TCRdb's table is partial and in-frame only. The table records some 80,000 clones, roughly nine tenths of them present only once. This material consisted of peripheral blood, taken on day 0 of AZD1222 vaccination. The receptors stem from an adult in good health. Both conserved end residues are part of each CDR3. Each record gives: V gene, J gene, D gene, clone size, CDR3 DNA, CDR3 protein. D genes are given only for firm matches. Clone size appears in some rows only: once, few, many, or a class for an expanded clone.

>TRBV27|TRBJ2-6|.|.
TGTGCCAGCAGTTTATTCGGGGCAGGGGCCAACGTCCTGACTTTC
CASSLFGAGANVLTF
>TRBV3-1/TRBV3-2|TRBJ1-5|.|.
TGTGCCAGCAGCCAAGATGGCGGGGATAATCAGCCCCAGCATTTT
CASSQDGGDNQPQHF
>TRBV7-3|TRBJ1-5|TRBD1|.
TGTGCCAGCAGCTTTCGGGGGGACAGGGCTTATGTCGGTGGCAATCAGCCCCAGCATTTT
CASSFRGDRAYVGGNQPQHF
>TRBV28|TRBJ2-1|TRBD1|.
TGTGCCAGCAGCCGGACAGGGAGGTCCTACAATGAGCAGTTCTTC
CASSRTGRSYNEQFF
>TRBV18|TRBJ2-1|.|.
TGTGCCAGCTCACTTATCCGACTCTACAATGAGCAGTTCTTC
CASSLIRLYNEQFF
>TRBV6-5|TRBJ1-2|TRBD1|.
TGTGCCAGCAGTATGACAGGGAGCATCGACTACACCTTC
CASSMTGSIDYTF
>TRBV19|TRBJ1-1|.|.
TGTGCCAGTAAGTGGCGGCCTCACACTGAAGCTTTCTTT
CASKWRPHTEAFF
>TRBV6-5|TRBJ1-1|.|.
TGTGCCAGCAGAGAGACGGTAGCCGCTGAAGCTTTCTTT
CASRETVAAEAFF
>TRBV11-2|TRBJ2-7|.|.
TGTGCCAGCAGCTTAGAGCAATCCCTACGCGAGCAGTACTTC
CASSLEQSLREQYF
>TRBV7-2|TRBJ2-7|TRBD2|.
TGTGCCAGCAGCCGGGGACTAGCGGGATTCTCCTACGAGCAGTACTTC
CASSRGLAGFSYEQYF
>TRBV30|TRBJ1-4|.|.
TGTGCCTGGGACACCGGGACGGCCAATGAAAAACTGTTTTTT
CAWDTGTANEKLFF
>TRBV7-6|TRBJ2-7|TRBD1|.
TGTGCCAGCAGTATAAGACCGGGACAGGGGGCGCCTGGGCCCTACGAGCAGTACTTC
CASSIRPGQGAPGPYEQYF
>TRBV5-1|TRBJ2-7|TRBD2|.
TGCGCCAGCAGCTTGGGCACCGGGACTAGCGGCGCCTACGAGCAGTACTTC
CASSLGTGTSGAYEQYF
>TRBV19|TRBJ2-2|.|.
TGTGCCAGTAGCCGCCTATCGGCGGACCCGAACACCGGGGAGCTGTTTTTT
CASSRLSADPNTGELFF
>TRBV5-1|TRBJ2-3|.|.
TGCGCCAGCAGCTTGGGGCCCACGCGGAGCACAGATACGCAGTATTTT
CASSLGPTRSTDTQYF
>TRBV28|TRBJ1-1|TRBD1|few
TGTGCCAGCAGGACAGGGACCGCTAACACTGAAGCTTTCTTT
CASRTGTANTEAFF
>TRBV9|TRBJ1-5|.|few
TGTGCCAGCAGCCCACTCGGACAAGACAATCAGCCCCAGCATTTT
CASSPLGQDNQPQHF
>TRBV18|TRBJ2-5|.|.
TGTGCCAGCTCAGGGCGAGAGACCCAGTACTTC
CASSGRETQYF
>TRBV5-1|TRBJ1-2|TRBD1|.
TGCGCCAGCAGCTTGGGGGACAGGGGCTATGGCTACACCTTC
CASSLGDRGYGYTF
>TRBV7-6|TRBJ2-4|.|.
TGTGCCAGCAGCTTAGGGGGTTTAGGCAAAAACATTCAGTACTTC
CASSLGGLGKNIQYF
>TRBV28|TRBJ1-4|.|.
TGTGCCAGCACGGAACGAGCTAATGAAAAACTGTTTTTT
CASTERANEKLFF
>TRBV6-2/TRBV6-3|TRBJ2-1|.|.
TGTGCCAGCAGCCCTCCTCAAAGGCGGTCCTTCTTC
CASSPPQRRSFF
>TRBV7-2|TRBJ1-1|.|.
TGTGCCAGCAGCCTCGCAGGGCTGGTTGACACTGAAGCTTTCTTT
CASSLAGLVDTEAFF
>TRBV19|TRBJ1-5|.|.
TGTGCCAGTAGTCGATCTACAGGAAGGGGCCAGCCCCAGCATTTT
CASSRSTGRGQPQHF
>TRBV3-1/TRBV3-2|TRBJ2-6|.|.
TGTGCCAGCAGCCAAGAGGGGGCAATCTCTGGGGCCAACGTCCTGACTTTC
CASSQEGAISGANVLTF
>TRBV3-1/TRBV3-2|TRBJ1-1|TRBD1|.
TGTGCCAGCAGCCCCAGGGGGCGTAGCACTGAAGCTTTCTTT
CASSPRGRSTEAFF
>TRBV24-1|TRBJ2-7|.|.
TGTGCCACCAGTGATTTAGGCGTGAAGGGCCAGGGTGTAGACGAGCAGTACTTC
CATSDLGVKGQGVDEQYF
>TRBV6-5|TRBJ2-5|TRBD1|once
TGTGCCAGCAGTTACTCCAGGACAGGGTTACAGACCCAGTACTTC
CASSYSRTGLQTQYF
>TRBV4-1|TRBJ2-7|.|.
TGCGCCAGCAGCCACGCCGGACAGTTATACGAGCAGTACTTC
CASSHAGQLYEQYF
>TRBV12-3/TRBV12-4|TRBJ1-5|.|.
TGTGCCAGCAGAAGAGATAGCAATCAGCCCCAGCATTTT
CASRRDSNQPQHF
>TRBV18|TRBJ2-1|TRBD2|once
TGTGCCAGCTCACCGTGGGCGGGGGACAATGAGCAGTTCTTC
CASSPWAGDNEQFF
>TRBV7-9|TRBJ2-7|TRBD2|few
TGTGCCAGCAGCGGCGGGACTACCGACTACGAGCAGTACTTC
CASSGGTTDYEQYF
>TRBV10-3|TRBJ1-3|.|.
TGTGCCATCAGAGATATGACAGGCAGCTCTGGAAACACCATATATTTT
CAIRDMTGSSGNTIYF
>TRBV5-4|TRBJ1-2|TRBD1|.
TGTGCCAGCAGCCCACACCCGGACAGGGCCACAAACTATGGCTACACCTTC
CASSPHPDRATNYGYTF
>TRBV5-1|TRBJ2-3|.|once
TGCGCCAGCAGCCGAGGGAGGACAGATACGCAGTATTTT
CASSRGRTDTQYF
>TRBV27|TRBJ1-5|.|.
TGTGCCAGCAGTTTTCTAAGCAATCAGCCCCAGCATTTT
CASSFLSNQPQHF
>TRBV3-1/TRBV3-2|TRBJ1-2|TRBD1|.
TGTGCCAGCAGCCAAGCAGGGGGCTATGGCTACACCTTC
CASSQAGGYGYTF
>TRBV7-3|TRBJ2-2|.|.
TGTGCCAGCGGCGACAGGAACACCGGGGAGCTGTTTTTT
CASGDRNTGELFF
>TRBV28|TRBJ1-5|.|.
TGTGCCAGCAGACGTATGGGTAATCAGCCCCAGCATTTT
CASRRMGNQPQHF
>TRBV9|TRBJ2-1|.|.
TGTGCCAGCAGCGTAGGTGGGGAGTCCGATGAGCAGTTCTTC
CASSVGGESDEQFF
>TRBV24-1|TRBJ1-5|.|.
TGTGCCACCAGTGATGCGGGTACCAATCAGCCCCAGCATTTT
CATSDAGTNQPQHF
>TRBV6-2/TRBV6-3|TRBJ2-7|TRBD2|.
TGTGCCAGCAGTCCCGAGCGGGAGGCTACCTACGAGCAGTACTTC
CASSPEREATYEQYF
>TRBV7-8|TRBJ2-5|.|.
TGTGCCAGCAACGGAGGTGGGATTCAAGAGACCCAGTACTTC
CASNGGGIQETQYF
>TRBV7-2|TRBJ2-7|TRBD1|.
TGTGCCAGCAGCTCATCGGGGGGGACAGGGGCCTACGAGCAGTACTTC
CASSSSGGTGAYEQYF
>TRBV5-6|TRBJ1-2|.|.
TGTGCCAGCAGCTTGGCCTCAGGCGTAGGTGGCTACACCTTC
CASSLASGVGGYTF
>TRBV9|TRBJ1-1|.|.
TGTGCCAGCAGCGTAACAGGGTTTAACACTGAAGCTTTCTTT
CASSVTGFNTEAFF
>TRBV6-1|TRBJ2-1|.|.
TGTGCCAGCAGTGAGTCGATCGGTTGGGTCGAGTTCTTC
CASSESIGWVEFF
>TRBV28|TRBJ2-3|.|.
TGTGCCAGCAGTTACCTGACTACCCCCACAGATACGCAGTATTTT
CASSYLTTPTDTQYF
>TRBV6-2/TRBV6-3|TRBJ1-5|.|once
TGTGCCAGCAGCACAGGGCAGCCCCAGCATTTT
CASSTGQPQHF
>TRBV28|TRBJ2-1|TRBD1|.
TGTGCCAGCAAGCTGACAGGGGGCTGGAATGAGCAGTTCTTC
CASKLTGGWNEQFF